Presented here are 2 T cell receptor beta chains from one specimen sequenced in a study of brain T cells in children with intractable seizures. The time point is: blood from clinic visit 5 months post-surgery; TSC patient then seizure free. Using immunoSEQ multiplex PCR, the repertoire was profiled, and TCRdb retains in-frame clones only, with some absent. The table includes 340,000 or so clones, over 85% detected once. The source was peripheral blood, collected about 5 months after surgery. The receptors here all came from a boy under three years old with tuberous sclerosis and intractable seizures.

This clone was seen a single time. The V gene is TRBV4-1, the J gene TRBJ2-7, with a possible D match to TRBD1 (5 bases). The CDR3 sequence is 14 residues long. V gave up 1 base and J gave up 3 bases, with 10 bases separating them. Germline V gene sequence: CDR1 MGHRA, CDR2 YSYEKL. The CDR3 coding sequence is TGCGCCAGCAGCCAAGGTGTAGGGGTCTACGAGCAGTACTTC. Protein sequence: CASSQGVGVYEQYF.

The rearrangement joins TRBV7-8 to TRBJ2-1, with 8 bases matching TRBD2. This CDR3 comprises 16 residues. Losses at the gene ends were 6 bases for V and 9 bases for J; bases not matched to a gene: 16. Germline CDR1 is SGHVS and CDR2 is FQNEAQ. CDR3 nucleotide sequence: TGTGCCAGCAGTTCCCACCTCGGGGGGGCTTTGGGTGAGCAGTTCTTC. Amino acid sequence: CASSSHLGGALGEQFF.